Each of the 14 T cell receptor beta chains below was sequenced from the same sample in a study of CD8 T cells in ankylosing spondylitis. TCRdb re-derived calls from the 5' RACE reads in MiXCR, one entry per CDR3 protein. The sample has fewer than 200,000 distinct CDR3 sequences, approximately 9% seen once. The specimen was blood, either unsorted or a sorted T cell fraction (not recorded which). These receptors came from a female donor with ankylosing spondylitis or in good health (not recorded which).

J is TRBJ2-6 and V is TRBV7-9; D gene unclear. Between the trimmed V and J ends, which lost 5 bases and 1 base, there was a span of 12 bases. Germline loops: CDR1 SEHNR, CDR2 FQNEAQ (reference sequence). CDR3 length: 16 amino acids. CDR3: CASSTHTGSGANVLTF. CDR3 nucleotides: TGTGCCAGCAGCACTCACACCGGGTCTGGGGCCAACGTCCTGACTTTC.

There are a few counts of this clonotype. V is TRBV25-1 and J is TRBJ1-1; D may be TRBD1 (6 bases). Trimming pared 3 bases from V and 11 bases from J, leaving 16 bases between. Germline-derived CDR1 and CDR2 are MGHDK and SYGVNS. There are 13 residues in the CDR3. CDR3 coding DNA: TGTGCCAGCAGTGAGGGGGGCGGGCCGAGGGCTTTCTTT. It codes for CASSEGGGPRAFF.

This clonotype was picked up a small number of times. This chain's CDR3 is CASSEDSGSSGSDEQFF. In DNA, the CDR3 is TGTGCCAGCAGTGAAGATTCTGGCTCTAGCGGGAGTGATGAGCAGTTCTTC. This chain uses TRBV6-1 with TRBJ2-1, with 10 nucleotides matching TRBD2. V trimming: 1 base; J trimming: 8 bases; junction bases outside the gene matches: 11. This CDR3 is 17 amino acids long. Germline assignment: CDR1 MNHNS and CDR2 SASEGT.

This clonotype was recorded only once. The rearrangement links TRBV18 to TRBJ2-7; possible D gene TRBD2, 7 bases. The CDR3 covers 12 residues. Trimming removed 8 bases at V and 2 bases at J, with 10 bases between. Germline CDR1 reads KGHSH; CDR2 reads LQKENI. Written as DNA, the CDR3 is TGTGCCAGCGAGGGGGGGCCCTACGAGCAGTACTTC. Amino acid sequence: CASEGGPYEQYF.

V is TRBV9 and J is TRBJ2-4, with D perhaps TRBD1 (5 bases). Germline loops: CDR1 SGDLS, CDR2 YYNGEE. CDR3 length: 15 amino acids. The V and J ends lost 0 bases and 0 bases respectively, with 7 bases between them. This CDR3 reads CASSVGQLAKNIQYF. The DNA of the CDR3 is TGTGCCAGCAGCGTAGGACAGCTAGCCAAAAACATTCAGTACTTC.

This clonotype was seen only a few times. The chain has TRBV30 and TRBJ2-7, with D unresolved. The CDR3 sequence is 12 residues long. The germline CDR1 and CDR2 sequences are GTSNPN and SVGIG (reference sequence). Trimming removed 2 bases at V and 3 bases at J, with 8 bases between. The CDR3 sequence is CAWSLDGYEQYF. CDR3 in DNA: TGTGCCTGGAGTCTGGACGGCTACGAGCAGTACTTC.

The chain has TRBV2 and TRBJ1-1; possible D gene TRBD1, 5 bases. The V gene's germline CDR1 is SNHLY and CDR2 FYNNEI. Trimming removed 6 bases at V and 0 bases at J, with 14 bases between. The length of the CDR3 is 15 residues. The CDR3 DNA reads as TGTGCCAGCAGGACACTCGGGGGAATGAACACTGAAGCTTTCTTT. As protein: CASRTLGGMNTEAFF.

The V call is TRBV7-6, the J call TRBJ2-7, with D perhaps matching TRBD1 (6 bases). CDR1 SGHVS and CDR2 FNYEAQ come from the germline V gene. Trimming removed 3 bases at V and 2 bases at J, with 17 bases between. The CDR3 has 16 amino acids. The CDR3 bases are TGTGCCAGCAGCTTCCTCGGGGAAACAGGGCCCTACGAGCAGTACTTC. Protein sequence: CASSFLGETGPYEQYF. Based on the CDR3 plus reference TRBV7-6 and TRBJ2-7, the full variable domain is GAGVSQSPRYKVTKRGQDVALRCDPISGHVSLYWYRQALGQGPEFLTYFNYEAQQDKSGLPNDRFSAERPEGSISTLTIQRTEQRDSAMYRCASSFLGETGPYEQYFGPGTRLTVT.

The table lists this clonotype with many counts. The chain links TRBV29-1 to TRBJ1-1; no firm D call. Trimming stripped 6 bases from V and 7 bases from J, with 12 bases between. CDR3 length equals 11 residues. Per the germline V gene, CDR1 is SQVTM and CDR2 is ANQGSEA. The CDR3 sequence: CSVSADLEAFF. As DNA, the CDR3 is TGCAGCGTAAGTGCAGACCTTGAAGCTTTCTTT.

The sample holds a few counts of this clonotype. The chain links TRBV19 to TRBJ2-1; 7 positions agree with TRBD2. J lost 3 bases, V lost 3 bases, and 5 bases had no gene match. This CDR3 contains 15 residues. The germline gives CDR1 LNHDA, CDR2 SQIVND (reference sequence). The CDR3 sequence is CASSIVLADYNEQFF. CDR3 coding DNA: TGTGCCAGTAGTATTGTGCTAGCGGACTACAATGAGCAGTTCTTC.

The V call is TRBV6-1, the J call TRBJ1-1; no definite D call. Germline V gene lookup returns CDR1 MNHNS and CDR2 SASEGT. The germline V and J ends were trimmed by 3 bases and 3 bases, with 8 bases remaining between them. This CDR3 region has 13 residues. Here the CDR3 DNA reads TGTGCCAGCAGTGATTGGGCGGACACTGAAGCTTTCTTT. Its protein product is CASSDWADTEAFF.

The CDR3, as DNA: TGTGCCAGCAGTTTTGGGACAGTGGGTTACAATGAGCAGTTCTTC. It specifies CASSFGTVGYNEQFF. The V gene is TRBV27, the J gene TRBJ2-1, with 7 bases that match TRBD1. J was trimmed by 4 bases and V by 3 bases; bases with no gene match: 6. This CDR3 comprises 15 residues. Germline CDR1 and CDR2: MNHEY and SMNVEV (reference sequence).

This clonotype has ten or more counts. The V and J genes are TRBV13 and TRBJ2-1; 9 nucleotides agree with TRBD2. The ends lost 5 bases at V and 3 bases at J; junction bases unmatched: 5. The CDR3 has 15 amino acids. Per germline, CDR1 PRHDT and CDR2 FYEKMQ (reference sequence). Here the CDR3 DNA reads TGTGCCAGCAGCGCGACTAGCGGTCGCTACAATGAGCAGTTCTTC. This sequence encodes CASSATSGRYNEQFF. Full variable domain (outside the CDR3, taken from reference TRBV13 and TRBJ2-1): AAGVIQSPRHLIKEKRETATLKCYPIPRHDTVYWYQQGPGQDPQFLISFYEKMQSDKGSIPDRFSAQQFSDYHSELNMSSLELGDSALYFCASSATSGRYNEQFFGPGTRLTVL.

This clonotype was detected ten times or more. The gene calls are TRBV7-9 and TRBJ2-3; TRBD1 aligns across 7 bases. Germline CDR1 and CDR2: SEHNR and FQNEAQ (reference sequence). V dropped 5 bases and J dropped 6; count of bases not matched to a gene: 11. This CDR3 comprises 15 residues. DNA for the CDR3: TGTGCCAGCAGCGCAGGACAGGAAATCTACGATACGCAGTATTTT. Amino acids: CASSAGQEIYDTQYF. Supplemented by reference TRBV7-9 and TRBJ2-3, the full variable domain reads DTGVSQNPRHKITKRGQNVTFRCDPISEHNRLYWYRQTLGQGPEFLTYFQNEAQLEKSRLLSDRFSAERPKGSFSTLEIQRTEQGDSAMYLCASSAGQEIYDTQYFGPGTRLTVL.